These T cell receptor beta chains were read from a single sample in a study of control samples from healthy donors and cancer patients. Some clones are missing from TCRdb's copy, which holds only in-frame ones; the method was immunoSEQ multiplex PCR. The sample shows roughly 150,000 clones, around 90% of them seen only once. Specimen: blood. The receptors shown here come from a man younger than 35 in good health. The CDR3 runs from the conserved cysteine through the conserved F or W. Each record gives: clone size, V gene, D gene, J gene, CDR3 protein, CDR3 DNA. The D gene is left open where the match is weak. Clone size is given for some rows only: seen once, a few or many times, or a class if the clone is expanded.

-,TRBV30,-,TRBJ1-2,CAVPGRENYGYTF,TGTGCCGTACCCGGCAGGGAAAACTATGGCTACACCTTC
-,TRBV4-3,-,TRBJ2-7,CASSQDKGSEQYF,TGCGCCAGCAGCCAAGATAAGGGTTCCGAGCAGTACTTC
-,TRBV24-1,-,TRBJ1-6,CATRKARAGNSPLHF,TGTGCCACCAGGAAAGCCCGAGCAGGGAATTCACCCCTCCACTTT
-,TRBV9,-,TRBJ2-2,CASSGKGFNTGELFF,TGTGCCAGCAGCGGGAAGGGCTTTAACACCGGGGAGCTGTTTTTT
-,TRBV29-1,-,TRBJ2-2,CSVRTVGELFF,TGCAGCGTTCGGACCGTCGGGGAGCTGTTTTTT
-,TRBV18,-,TRBJ2-5,CASSTEETQYF,TGTGCCAGCTCAACGGAAGAGACCCAGTACTTC
-,TRBV5-6,-,TRBJ1-2,CASSLGWVDYGYTF,TGTGCCAGCAGCTTGGGGTGGGTGGACTATGGCTACACCTTC
many,TRBV7-2,-,TRBJ1-2,CASSLESQAGYTF,TGTGCCAGCAGCTTAGAAAGCCAAGCTGGCTACACCTTC
-,TRBV6-1,-,TRBJ2-1,CASSEPQGLSYNEQFF,TGTGCCAGCAGTGAACCACAGGGTTTGTCCTACAATGAGCAGTTCTTC
-,TRBV6-5,-,TRBJ1-5,CASSGERNQPQHF,TGTGCCAGCAGCGGGGAGAGGAATCAGCCCCAGCATTTT
-,TRBV4-1,-,TRBJ2-7,CASSQRPQGINEQYF,TGCGCCAGCAGCCAGAGACCCCAGGGAATCAACGAGCAGTACTTC